This passage covers 28 T cell receptor beta chains from one sample sequenced in a study of CD8+ T cells in alopecia areata. After isolation, RNA underwent reverse transcription to generate cDNA as the sequencing template. Clones were sequenced by immunoSEQ multiplex PCR, and TCRdb holds only the in-frame ones, with some missing. This sample has under 250,000 clones; 57% occur once, and the top ten carry around 0.46%. The sequenced sample was CD4+ T cells sorted from blood, obtained at week 0. The receptors were sampled from a human donor with alopecia areata.

The chain combines TRBV4-2 with TRBJ2-1; D call uncertain. The CDR3 consists of 16 residues. Trimming left V 2 bases short and J 0 bases short, with 11 bases between. The germline CDR1 and CDR2 sequences are LGHNA and YNFKEQ. The CDR3: CASSQSDISSYNEQFF. The CDR3 bases are TGTGCCAGCAGCCAATCCGATATTAGCTCCTACAATGAGCAGTTCTTC.

This clone came up many times. J is TRBJ2-7 and V is TRBV7-2; 10 bases map to TRBD2. CDR1 and CDR2 (germline): SGHTA, FQGNSA. V lost 4 bases and J lost 2; bases outside the gene matches: 8. The CDR3 loop spans 16 amino acids. The CDR3 DNA is TGTGCCAGCAGCTCAACCTTCAGCGGGGGGGCCTACGAGCAGTACTTC. Its protein product is CASSSTFSGGAYEQYF.

The rearrangement links TRBV7-2 to TRBJ2-1, with D possibly being TRBD2 (6 bases). The ends were cut back, 2 bases at V and 5 bases at J, with 10 bases in the middle. Germline V lookup: CDR1 SGHTA, CDR2 FQGNSA. The CDR3 has 14 amino acids. CDR3 loop: CASSLRLVDNEQFF. CDR3 nucleotides: TGTGCCAGCAGCTTACGACTAGTTGACAATGAGCAGTTCTTC. Filled out from reference TRBV7-2 and TRBJ2-1, the complete variable domain reads GAGVSQSPSNKVTEKGKDVELRCDPISGHTALYWYRQSLGQGLEFLIYFQGNSAPDKSGLPSDRFSAERTGGSVSTLTIQRTQQEDSAVYLCASSLRLVDNEQFFGPGTRLTVL.

The chain is built from TRBV6-1 and TRBJ2-3; D is possibly TRBD1 or TRBD2 (7 bases each). The germline CDR1 and CDR2 sequences are MNHNS and SASEGT. The CDR3 runs to 14 residues. Trimming cost V 8 bases and J 4 bases, with 16 bases left between them. CDR3 in amino acids: CASQGGDRADTQYF. In DNA form, the CDR3 reads TGTGCCAGCCAGGGGGGGGATAGAGCAGATACGCAGTATTTT.

The V gene is TRBV6-1, the J gene TRBJ1-2; TRBD1 is a possible D gene (6 bases). Germline V gene data show CDR1 as MNHNS and CDR2 as SASEGT. There are 14 residues in the CDR3. Trimming removed 8 bases at V and 6 bases at J, with 19 bases between. CDR3 nucleotides: TGTGCCAGCGGTTCTAGGAGGACAGAACATGGCTACACCTTC. Its translation is CASGSRRTEHGYTF.

The chain has TRBV6-5 and TRBJ1-2, with a possible D match to TRBD1 (5 bases). Trimming stripped 6 bases from V and 6 bases from J, with 8 bases between. In germline, CDR1 is MNHEY, CDR2 SVGAGI. The length of the CDR3 is 11 residues. In DNA form, the CDR3 reads TGTGCCAGCAGAGGGGAACATGGCTACACCTTC. Its translation: CASRGEHGYTF.

The J gene is TRBJ2-6, the V gene TRBV14; D gene uncertain. With 8 bases removed from V and 2 bases from J, the gap between germline ends came to 13 bases. Germline V gives CDR1 SGHDN, CDR2 FVKESK. CDR3 length equals 15 residues. Written as DNA, the CDR3 is TGTGCCAGCCGAAGAAACAACGCTGGGGCCAACGTCCTGACTTTC. Translation: CASRRNNAGANVLTF.

The chain links TRBV6-6 to TRBJ1-4, with D possibly being TRBD1 (6 bases). Trimming removed 5 bases at V and 8 bases at J, with 15 bases between. Germline values: CDR1 MNHNY, CDR2 SVGAGI (reference sequence). This CDR3 has 14 amino acids. The CDR3 region is CASSLGRGREKLFF. CDR3 DNA sequence: TGTGCCAGCAGTCTCGGTAGGGGGAGGGAAAAACTGTTTTTT.

The chain employs TRBV10-2 and TRBJ2-7; D is perhaps TRBD2 (5 bases). CDR1 and CDR2 (germline): WSHSY, SAAADI. The CDR3 consists of 16 residues. The ends were cut back, 0 bases at V and 0 bases at J, with 12 bases in the middle. The CDR3 protein is CASSESSGSSSYEQYF. CDR3 in DNA: TGCGCCAGCAGTGAGTCGTCGGGGTCAAGCTCCTACGAGCAGTACTTC.

This sequence joins TRBV9 and TRBJ1-2; no clear D gene. The V gene's germline CDR1 is SGDLS and CDR2 YYNGEE. The V and J ends lost 1 base and 6 bases respectively, with 13 bases between them. This CDR3 has 14 amino acids. The CDR3, as DNA: TGTGCCAGCAGCGTAAGCCAGGCCCCCGATGGCTACACCTTC. It specifies CASSVSQAPDGYTF.

The rearrangement uses TRBV6-5 and TRBJ2-2; tentative D call: TRBD1 (6 bases). With 2 bases removed from V and 3 bases from J, the gap between germline ends came to 10 bases. The CDR3 is made up of 15 amino acids. The V gene's germline CDR1 is MNHEY and CDR2 SVGAGI. The CDR3 protein is CASSYGGGHTGELFF. Here the CDR3 DNA reads TGTGCCAGCAGTTACGGGGGCGGCCACACCGGGGAGCTGTTTTTT.

Written as DNA, the CDR3 is TGTGCCAGCTCCCGACTAGCGGGGTTTGGAGATACGCAGTATTTT. It specifies CASSRLAGFGDTQYF. The genes are TRBV18 and TRBJ2-3; TRBD2 matches 11 bases. CDR3 length equals 15 residues. Germline V CDR1 and CDR2: KGHSH, LQKENI. Unmatched junction bases numbered 7, after V lost 6 bases and J lost 5 bases.

The chain couples TRBV9 to TRBJ1-1; a possible D gene is TRBD1 (6 bases). The germline V gene encodes CDR1 SGDLS and CDR2 YYNGEE. The CDR3 is made up of 13 amino acids. Deletions cut 7 bases from V and 1 base from J, with 11 bases between. The CDR3 region has the DNA TGTGCCAGCCAGGGGTCAGGGAACACTGAAGCTTTCTTT. Translated: CASQGSGNTEAFF.

This chain connects TRBV29-1 to TRBJ2-7; D call uncertain. Per the germline V gene, CDR1 is SQVTM and CDR2 is ANQGSEA. V was clipped by 4 bases and J by 3 bases, with 19 bases between them. The CDR3 contains 15 residues. The CDR3 DNA sequence: TGCAGCGTTGTGGTTCCCTTAATCCGCGGCTACGAGCAGTACTTC. Protein product: CSVVVPLIRGYEQYF.

The CDR3 reads CSVDGPYNEQFF. CDR3 bases: TGCAGCGTTGACGGTCCGTACAATGAGCAGTTCTTC. V is TRBV29-1 and J is TRBJ2-1; D remains unclear. CDR3 length: 12 amino acids. Germline-derived CDR1 and CDR2 are SQVTM and ANQGSEA. With 3 bases removed from V and 4 bases from J, the gap between germline ends came to 7 bases.

J is TRBJ2-3 and V is TRBV5-4; D not certain. Trimming removed 2 bases at V and 1 base at J, with 14 bases between. Germline V lookup: CDR1 SGHNT, CDR2 YYREEE (reference sequence). This CDR3 has 16 residues. The CDR3 loop is CASSFFAGIGTDTQYF. In DNA form, the CDR3 reads TGTGCCAGCAGCTTTTTTGCAGGCATAGGCACAGATACGCAGTATTTT.

The chain uses TRBV27 and TRBJ1-1, with D perhaps TRBD1 (6 bases). There are 14 residues in the CDR3. V was trimmed by 7 bases and J by 0 bases, leaving 12 bases between them. Germline V gene sequence: CDR1 MNHEY, CDR2 SMNVEV (reference sequence). The CDR3 sequence is CASNKGDVNTEAFF. The CDR3 nucleotides are TGTGCCAGCAATAAGGGGGACGTGAACACTGAAGCTTTCTTT.

V and J are TRBV5-1 and TRBJ2-1; D not certain. This CDR3 is built from 15 residues. From germline, CDR1 is SGHRS and CDR2 YFSETQ. V lost 4 bases to trimming and J lost 2 bases, with 13 bases between them. Written as DNA, the CDR3 is TGCGCCAGCAGCATGGAGACTGGGACCTACAATGAGCAGTTCTTC. As protein: CASSMETGTYNEQFF.

This clone was detected a few times. The V and J genes are TRBV5-1 and TRBJ2-7; D not certain. Germline V gene lookup returns CDR1 SGHRS and CDR2 YFSETQ. The CDR3 contains 14 residues. V lost 5 bases and J 0 bases, leaving 12 bases between the germline ends. CDR3 protein: CASRYSESSYEQYF. CDR3 DNA: TGCGCCAGCAGGTATTCAGAGAGCTCCTACGAGCAGTACTTC.

The chain couples TRBV29-1 to TRBJ1-2; unclear D gene. Per germline, CDR1 SQVTM and CDR2 ANQGSEA. V was clipped by 4 bases and J by 2 bases, with 20 bases between them. The CDR3 spans 16 residues. CDR3 in amino acids: CSVGPTIGKSNYGYTF. The CDR3 DNA sequence: TGCAGCGTTGGGCCGACAATTGGTAAATCAAACTATGGCTACACCTTC.

This clone was recorded a few times. This chain uses TRBV29-1 with TRBJ2-1, with 7 positions matching TRBD1. The CDR3 has 12 residues. Germline V gives CDR1 SQVTM, CDR2 ANQGSEA. V lost 3 bases and J lost 8; bases outside the gene matches: 4. The CDR3 region is CSVDRQGYEQFF. The DNA of the CDR3 is TGCAGCGTTGATCGACAGGGATATGAGCAGTTCTTC.

This clone was seen a few times. As DNA, the CDR3 is TGTGCCAGCAGCTCCGCCGGAGGGACAGTCTACAATGAGCAGTTCTTC. Translating it yields CASSSAGGTVYNEQFF. The V call is TRBV9, the J call TRBJ2-1; possible D gene TRBD1, 7 bases. CDR1 and CDR2 (germline): SGDLS, YYNGEE. The CDR3 has 16 residues. V was trimmed by 4 bases and J by 3 bases, leaving 17 bases between them.

V gene TRBV30 combines with J gene TRBJ1-2, with D tentatively TRBD1 (6 bases). Trimming left V 3 bases short and J 2 bases short, with 13 bases between. Per the germline V gene, CDR1 is GTSNPN and CDR2 is SVGIG (reference sequence). The CDR3 has 14 amino acids. CDR3 loop: CAWSRDMRNYGYTF. CDR3 nucleotides: TGTGCCTGGAGCCGGGACATGCGAAACTATGGCTACACCTTC.

This clone was detected ten times or more. This chain connects TRBV25-1 to TRBJ2-5; D is unclear. V was clipped by 3 bases and J by 5 bases, with 10 bases between them. There are 13 residues in the CDR3. Germline V CDR1 and CDR2: MGHDK, SYGVNS. The CDR3 DNA reads as TGTGCCAGCAGTGATCCCAGGTGGGAGACCCAGTACTTC. Translating gives CASSDPRWETQYF.

This clone appeared a few times. V usage is TRBV19 and J usage is TRBJ2-6, with no clear D. The V end was cut by 8 bases, the J end by 0 bases, with 11 bases between. This CDR3 comprises 15 residues. Germline values: CDR1 LNHDA, CDR2 SQIVND (reference sequence). CDR3: CASGPPTSGANVLTF. The CDR3, as DNA: TGTGCCAGTGGACCTCCGACCTCTGGGGCCAACGTCCTGACTTTC.

This chain links TRBV7-9 with TRBJ1-1; 12 nucleotides agree with TRBD1. The germline V gene has CDR1 SEHNR and CDR2 FQNEAQ (reference sequence). The V gene end was trimmed by 5 bases and the J gene end by 5 bases; junction bases not matched to a gene: 12. The CDR3 runs 17 residues. The CDR3 nucleotides read TGTGCCAGCAGCCCTCGCTTGGGGACAGGGGGCGGAACTGAAGCTTTCTTT. As protein: CASSPRLGTGGGTEAFF. The full variable domain, in which reference TRBV7-9 and TRBJ1-1 provide the parts outside the CDR3, is DTGVSQNPRHKITKRGQNVTFRCDPISEHNRLYWYRQTLGQGPEFLTYFQNEAQLEKSRLLSDRFSAERPKGSFSTLEIQRTEQGDSAMYLCASSPRLGTGGGTEAFFGQGTRLTVV.

This clone was seen only once. DNA of the CDR3: TGTGCCTGGAGTGTTACAGGGTCGGCGTTACAGTTCTTC. This sequence encodes CAWSVTGSALQFF. The chain employs TRBV30 and TRBJ2-1, with D possibly matching TRBD1 (6 bases). CDR1 is GTSNPN, CDR2 SVGIG, per germline (reference sequence). V was clipped by 0 bases and J by 13 bases, with 16 bases between them. The CDR3 extends over 13 amino acids. Looking up the rest from reference TRBV30 and TRBJ2-1 gives the full variable domain: SQTIHQWPATLVQPVGSPLSLECTVEGTSNPNLYWYRQAAGRGLQLLFYSVGIGQISSEVPQNLSASRPQDRQFILSSKKLLLSDSGFYLCAWSVTGSALQFFGPGTRLTVL.

The chain is built from TRBV6-5 and TRBJ1-1; D uncertain. V was trimmed by 6 bases and J by 1 base, leaving 9 bases between them. The CDR3 has 13 residues. Germline-derived CDR1 and CDR2 are MNHEY and SVGAGI. Here the CDR3 reads CASRLYRNTEAFF. The CDR3 region has the DNA TGTGCCAGCAGACTTTATAGGAACACTGAAGCTTTCTTT.